The 19 T cell receptor beta chains below were found in one sample sequenced in a study of cytomegalovirus exposure and HLA in healthy donors. 60 Vbeta and 13 Jbeta primers were used in PCR. Method: immunoSEQ multiplex PCR; TCRdb's copy keeps in-frame clones and lacks some. This table holds some 59,000 clones, under 90% found once. The sequenced material came from PBMCs. All receptors derive from a woman aged 18 to 35 in good health and CMV-seronegative.

A note on this clone: At one of its ends the junction is not consistent with the germline gene, which may arise from a read error. This chain uses TRBV15 with TRBJ2-6; TRBD1 matches at 10 bases. The CDR3 runs to 17 residues. Looked up from germline, CDR1 is LNHNV and CDR2 is YYDKDF (reference sequence). The CDR3 loop is CATSSGTGEEGANGLTF. The CDR3 region has the DNA TGTGCCACCAGCAGTGGGACAGGGGAAGAGGGGGCCAACGGCCTGACTTTC. Based on the CDR3 plus reference TRBV15 and TRBJ2-6, the full variable domain is DAMVIQNPRYQVTQFGKPVTLSCSQTLNHNVMYWYQQKSSQAPKLLFHYYDKDFNNEADTPDNFQSRRPNTSFCFLDIRSPGLGDTAMYLCATSSGTGEEGANGLTFGAGSRLTVL.

This clone was recorded only once. V gene TRBV19 combines with J gene TRBJ1-5, with 9 bases fitting TRBD1. Trimming cost V 6 bases and J 6 bases; bases outside gene matches: 3. CDR3 length equals 13 residues. CDR1 is LNHDA and CDR2 is SQIVND in the germline V gene (reference sequence). The CDR3 spells CASSQQGAQPQHF. In DNA form, the CDR3 reads TGTGCCAGTAGCCAACAGGGGGCTCAGCCCCAGCATTTT.

The J gene is TRBJ2-3, the V gene TRBV5-1, with 8 positions matching TRBD2. CDR1 is SGHRS and CDR2 is YFSETQ in the germline V gene. The J segment lost 3 bases and the V segment lost 0 bases, leaving 6 bases of the junction unmatched. The CDR3 is 16 amino acids. In DNA form, the CDR3 reads TGCGCCAGCAGCTTGGATCGGGAGGGCCGGACAGATACGCAGTATTTT. It codes for CASSLDREGRTDTQYF. Variable domain in full (rest from reference TRBV5-1 and TRBJ2-3): KAGVTQTPRYLIKTRGQQVTLSCSPISGHRSVSWYQQTPGQGLQFLFEYFSETQRNKGNFPGRFSGRQFSNSRSEMNVSTLELGDSALYLCASSLDREGRTDTQYFGPGTRLTVL.

This clone was found a few times. The chain recombines TRBV5-8 with TRBJ1-5, with no clear D. V was clipped by 0 bases and J by 8 bases, with 9 bases between them. The CDR3 consists of 13 residues. Germline assignment: CDR1 SGHTS and CDR2 YDEGEE. CDR3 loop: CASSLVRGEPQHF. As DNA, the CDR3 is TGTGCCAGCAGCTTGGTACGGGGAGAGCCCCAGCATTTT.

CDR3: CAWSLDGGQYF. CDR3 nucleotides: TGTGCCTGGAGCCTAGACGGCGGGCAGTACTTC. The V gene is TRBV30, the J gene TRBJ2-7, with D hard to call. The CDR3 has 11 amino acids. Germline V gene sequence: CDR1 GTSNPN, CDR2 SVGIG (reference sequence). The V and J ends lost 3 bases and 9 bases respectively, with 12 bases between them.

This clone was seen only a few times. The V and J genes are TRBV5-6 and TRBJ1-4; D unclear. The CDR3 extends over 16 amino acids. Germline CDR1 is SGHDT and CDR2 is YYEEEE. V was cut by 1 base and J by 1 base, with 11 bases left in between. CDR3 protein: CASSLKGRETNEKLFF. CDR3 coding DNA: TGTGCCAGCAGCTTGAAAGGGCGGGAAACTAATGAAAAACTGTTTTTT. Combining the CDR3 with reference TRBV5-6 and TRBJ1-4 gives the whole variable domain DAGVTQSPTHLIKTRGQQVTLRCSPKSGHDTVSWYQQALGQGPQFIFQYYEEEERQRGNFPDRFSGHQFPNYSSELNVNALLLGDSALYLCASSLKGRETNEKLFFGSGTQLSVL.

V usage is TRBV7-2 and J usage is TRBJ2-1; a possible D gene is TRBD2 (6 bases). This CDR3 has 15 amino acids. Deletions cut 5 bases from V and 3 bases from J, with 14 bases between. Germline V gene data show CDR1 as SGHTA and CDR2 as FQGNSA. In DNA, the CDR3 is TGTGCCAGCAGCCTCGGTAGCGGAGGCTACAATGAGCAGTTCTTC. Amino acid sequence: CASSLGSGGYNEQFF.

This chain connects TRBV5-1 to TRBJ2-3; 9 positions agree with TRBD2. This CDR3 spans 16 amino acids. Germline V lookup: CDR1 SGHRS, CDR2 YFSETQ. V was clipped by 2 bases and J by 1 base; unmatched bases: 5. In DNA, the CDR3 is TGCGCCAGCAGCTTTATAGCGGGAGAGGGCACAGATACGCAGTATTTT. It is translated as CASSFIAGEGTDTQYF.

The genes are TRBV9 and TRBJ1-1; 7 bases align to TRBD1. The V and J ends lost 4 bases and 2 bases, in that order; junction bases with no gene match: 5. This CDR3 comprises 14 residues. Germline V lookup: CDR1 SGDLS, CDR2 YYNGEE. CDR3 DNA: TGTGCCAGCAGCACCCGACAGGGTAACACTGAAGCTTTCTTT. Translated, it gives CASSTRQGNTEAFF.

The rearrangement links TRBV29-1 to TRBJ1-1; weak D call: TRBD1 (6 bases). Trimming removed 6 bases at V and 3 bases at J, with 14 bases between. The CDR3 has 13 amino acids. The germline CDR1 and CDR2 sequences are SQVTM and ANQGSEA. DNA for the CDR3: TGCAGCGTCCAACAGGGAGGGGACACTGAAGCTTTCTTT. Protein sequence: CSVQQGGDTEAFF.

In DNA, the CDR3 is TGTGCCAGCAGCCTATCCCGCCGACGGCAGTCCAGAGGGTACGAGCAGTACTTC. This sequence encodes CASSLSRRRQSRGYEQYF. This chain connects TRBV28 to TRBJ2-7, with a tentative D call TRBD2 (5 bases). Germline V gene sequence: CDR1 MDHEN, CDR2 SYDVKM. Trimming took 6 bases from V and 4 from J, leaving 28 bases between them. The CDR3 extends over 18 amino acids.

V usage is TRBV5-1 and J usage is TRBJ2-5; D is possibly TRBD2 (5 bases). The CDR3 runs to 14 residues. Germline V gene sequence: CDR1 SGHRS, CDR2 YFSETQ. V was clipped by 5 bases and J by 5 bases, with 16 bases between them. CDR3 region: CASSSPGWLETQYF. The CDR3 DNA sequence: TGCGCCAGCAGTTCCCCGGGGTGGCTGGAGACCCAGTACTTC.

The J gene is TRBJ2-5, the V gene TRBV30; D possibly corresponds to TRBD2 (5 bases). Germline CDR1 and CDR2: GTSNPN and SVGIG (reference sequence). CDR3 size: 11 residues. Trimming took off 0 bases at V and 7 bases at J, with 6 bases between the two ends. CDR3 residues: CAWSVGGTQYF. The CDR3, as DNA: TGTGCCTGGAGTGTAGGAGGGACCCAGTACTTC.

The genes are TRBV11-2 and TRBJ2-5; D may be TRBD2 (6 bases). CDR3 length: 15 amino acids. V lost 1 base, J lost 7 bases, and 16 bases lay in between. Germline-derived CDR1 and CDR2 are SGHAT and FQNNGV. CDR3 in DNA: TGTGCCAGCAGCTTAGGGGTAGCGGAGCTAGGGACCCAGTACTTC. This encodes CASSLGVAELGTQYF. The full variable domain, completed using reference TRBV11-2 and TRBJ2-5, is EAGVAQSPRYKIIEKRQSVAFWCNPISGHATLYWYQQILGQGPKLLIQFQNNGVVDDSQLPKDRFSAERLKGVDSTLKIQPAKLEDSAVYLCASSLGVAELGTQYFGPGTRLLVL.

The J gene is TRBJ1-2, the V gene TRBV6-1; no firm D call. The germline V gene encodes CDR1 MNHNS and CDR2 SASEGT. This CDR3 has 14 amino acids. V gave up 0 bases and J gave up 8 bases, with 13 bases separating them. The CDR3 nucleotides read TGTGCCAGCAGTGAAGCGGTGGAGGGTCAGGGCTACACCTTC. Translated: CASSEAVEGQGYTF.

As DNA, the CDR3 is TGTGCCAGCAGCGTCGGGAGTTCAGATACGCAGTATTTT. Translation gives CASSVGSSDTQYF. The chain carries TRBV9 and TRBJ2-3; D may be TRBD2 (6 bases). Trimming took off 2 bases at V and 4 bases at J, with 8 bases between the two ends. The CDR3 is made up of 13 amino acids. The germline V gene encodes CDR1 SGDLS and CDR2 YYNGEE.

This chain links TRBV7-3 with TRBJ2-1, with 10 bases aligning to TRBD2. CDR1 and CDR2 (germline): SGHTA, FQGTGA. J lost 8 bases, V lost 5 bases, and 12 bases had no gene match. This CDR3 region has 16 residues. The CDR3 sequence is CASSANPSGSSDEQFF. The CDR3 region has the DNA TGTGCCAGCAGCGCAAACCCTAGCGGGAGTTCCGATGAGCAGTTCTTC.

The chain uses TRBV10-1 and TRBJ2-1, with 13 bases aligning to TRBD2. V was clipped by 5 bases and J by 5 bases; unmatched bases: 3. This CDR3 has 15 amino acids. The germline V gene has CDR1 WNHNN and CDR2 SYGVQD (reference sequence). CDR3 in amino acids: CASSTGTSGNNEQFF. The CDR3 DNA reads TGCGCCAGCAGTACCGGGACTAGCGGGAACAATGAGCAGTTCTTC.

The V call is TRBV9, the J call TRBJ2-3; D is possibly TRBD1 (5 bases). Trimming left V 4 bases short and J 0 bases short, with 15 bases between. The CDR3 spans 16 residues. Germline V gene data show CDR1 as SGDLS and CDR2 as YYNGEE. Here the CDR3 DNA reads TGTGCCAGCAGCCTCCGACAGACCCCTAGCACAGATACGCAGTATTTT. Translating gives CASSLRQTPSTDTQYF.